The T cell receptor beta chain described here comes from a study of patients and donors after allogeneic stem cell transplantation. In its sample, this clonotype was seen a few times. TCRdb called the RT-PCR reads again in MiXCR, with one record for every CDR3 protein. Of hundreds of thousands of distinct CDR3 sequences in the sample, 16% are singletons; the top ten hold roughly 7%. This CDR3 region has 17 residues. Germline V gene lookup returns CDR1 MNHEY and CDR2 SMNVEV (reference sequence). The germline V and J ends were trimmed by 5 bases and 0 bases, with 14 bases remaining between them. This TCR came from a human donor who was either an allogeneic HSCT recipient or a stem cell or donor lymphocyte infusion donor (not recorded which). It is not recorded whose cells these are; they may come from a transplant donor. J is TRBJ2-6 and V is TRBV27; possibly TRBD1 for D (6 bases). Sequenced sample: blood, either unsorted or a sorted T cell fraction (not recorded which). This CDR3 reads CASSPRDINSGANVLTF. CDR3 bases: TGTGCCAGCAGTCCTCGGGACATCAACTCTGGGGCCAACGTCCTGACTTTC.